Below are 14 T cell receptor beta chains sequenced from a single sample in a study of identical twins. A single record per CDR3 protein comes from TCRdb applying MiXCR to the 5' RACE reads. The top ten hold about 0.27% of the sample, which has 1.5 million to 2 million distinct CDR3 sequences, about 32% seen once. Material: cord blood. The receptors originated from a newborn girl in good health.

This clonotype appeared a few times. The chain employs TRBV28 and TRBJ1-2, with no clear D. This CDR3 region has 12 residues. Trimming cost V 3 bases and J 6 bases, with 8 bases left between them. From germline, CDR1 is MDHEN and CDR2 SYDVKM. CDR3 in DNA: TGTGCCAGCAGTTTCCTAGAGGATGGCTACACCTTC. Protein product: CASSFLEDGYTF.

The J gene is TRBJ2-7, the V gene TRBV5-1; 11 nucleotides agree with TRBD2. Germline CDR1 is SGHRS and CDR2 is YFSETQ. There are 14 residues in the CDR3. Trimming at V came to 7 bases and at J to 0 bases, leaving 3 bases not matched to a gene. As DNA, the CDR3 is TGCGCCAGCGCAACTAGCGGGAGCTCCTACGAGCAGTACTTC. The encoded protein is CASATSGSSYEQYF. Full variable domain (outside the CDR3, taken from reference TRBV5-1 and TRBJ2-7): KAGVTQTPRYLIKTRGQQVTLSCSPISGHRSVSWYQQTPGQGLQFLFEYFSETQRNKGNFPGRFSGRQFSNSRSEMNVSTLELGDSALYLCASATSGSSYEQYFGPGTRLTVT.

The chain employs TRBV2 and TRBJ1-1; weak D call: TRBD1 (5 bases). V shed 7 bases and J shed 0 bases, with 9 bases lying between them. CDR1 is SNHLY and CDR2 is FYNNEI in the germline V gene. The CDR3 runs 13 residues. The CDR3 spells CASTRQLNTEAFF. The CDR3 bases are TGTGCCAGCACTCGACAGTTGAACACTGAAGCTTTCTTT.

The rearrangement joins TRBV3-1 to TRBJ2-1; 7 nucleotides align to TRBD2. The germline gives CDR1 LGHDT, CDR2 YNNKEL (reference sequence). The V and J ends lost 8 bases and 0 bases, in that order; junction bases with no gene match: 7. CDR3 length equals 15 residues. CDR3 DNA: TGTGCCAGCGGGCCGGGGGGAAGCTCCTACAATGAGCAGTTCTTC. Translated, it gives CASGPGGSSYNEQFF.

The chain links TRBV12-3 or TRBV12-4 to TRBJ1-1; the D is unclear. Trimming took off 2 bases at V and 4 bases at J, with 8 bases between the two ends. The CDR3 contains 13 residues. The CDR3 nucleotides read TGTGCCAGCAGTTTACCCCCTAGCACTGAAGCTTTCTTT. Translating gives CASSLPPSTEAFF.

Only a few counts were recorded for this clonotype. The chain employs TRBV6-1 and TRBJ1-1, with 8 bases lining up with TRBD1. The germline V gene has CDR1 MNHNS and CDR2 SASEGT. The CDR3 covers 15 residues. J gave up 6 bases and V 1 base, and 7 bases lay outside the gene matches. The CDR3 spells CASSEVGQGASEAFF. The CDR3 DNA is TGTGCCAGCAGTGAAGTCGGGCAGGGGGCGTCTGAAGCTTTCTTT.

V usage is TRBV23-1 and J usage is TRBJ2-1; 10 bases match TRBD2. TRBV23-1 is an ORF, with its function uncertain. The J segment lost 8 bases and the V segment lost 9 bases, leaving 13 bases of the junction unmatched. This CDR3 comprises 15 residues. This CDR3 reads CARLLAGLSVDEQFF. The CDR3, as DNA: TGCGCCAGGCTACTAGCGGGACTGAGTGTCGATGAGCAGTTCTTC.

V and J are TRBV10-3 and TRBJ1-1; 8 positions agree with TRBD1. In germline, CDR1 is ENHRY, CDR2 SYGVKD. The J segment lost 4 bases and the V segment lost 6 bases, leaving 10 bases of the junction unmatched. The CDR3 consists of 15 residues. Here the CDR3 DNA reads TGTGCCATCAGCGAGACAGGGGTCGGGCGCACTGAAGCTTTCTTT. Translation: CAISETGVGRTEAFF.

J is TRBJ1-2 and V is TRBV20-1; D is perhaps TRBD1 (6 bases). Trimming removed 5 bases from V and 4 bases from J, with 11 bases in between. This CDR3 spans 12 amino acids. Germline V gene sequence: CDR1 DFQATT, CDR2 SNEGSKA (reference sequence). CDR3 region: CSAGGQFYGYTF. The CDR3 region has the DNA TGCAGTGCTGGAGGACAGTTCTATGGCTACACCTTC.

The sample holds a few counts of this clonotype. CDR3 region: CSVEGLRPDRELFF. The CDR3 region has the DNA TGCAGCGTTGAGGGGCTTAGACCGGACCGGGAGCTGTTTTTT. The chain couples TRBV29-1 to TRBJ2-2; TRBD1 is a possible D gene (5 bases). The CDR3 is made up of 14 amino acids. The ends were cut back, 3 bases at V and 9 bases at J, with 17 bases in the middle. The germline CDR1 and CDR2 sequences are SQVTM and ANQGSEA.

This clonotype has a single count. The gene calls are TRBV3-1 and TRBJ1-2; 9 bases are shared with TRBD1. Trimming took 1 base from V and 8 from J; bases not matched to a gene: 5. The germline gives CDR1 LGHDT, CDR2 YNNKEL (reference sequence). The CDR3 is made up of 14 amino acids. The chain's CDR3 is CASSQVGQGPGYTF. The CDR3 DNA follows: TGTGCCAGCAGCCAAGTAGGACAGGGGCCCGGCTACACCTTC.

The rearrangement links TRBV11-2 to TRBJ2-5; 10 nucleotides match TRBD2. The V gene end was trimmed by 0 bases and the J gene end by 7 bases; junction bases not matched to a gene: 11. CDR1 is SGHAT and CDR2 is FQNNGV in the germline V gene. This CDR3 is 17 amino acids long. CDR3: CASSLDQRTSGTWTQYF. The CDR3 coding sequence is TGTGCCAGCAGCTTAGATCAGCGGACTAGCGGTACGTGGACCCAGTACTTC.

CDR3 sequence reads: CSARAEVNEKLFF. The DNA for the CDR3 is TGCAGTGCTAGGGCAGAGGTAAATGAAAAACTGTTTTTT. This rearrangement joins TRBV20-1 to TRBJ1-4, with D unresolved. There are 13 residues in the CDR3. V lost 3 bases and J lost 5, with 10 bases in between. Germline-derived CDR1 and CDR2 are DFQATT and SNEGSKA (reference sequence).

The rearrangement joins TRBV12-3 or TRBV12-4 to TRBJ2-3; 12 bases map to TRBD2. V gave up 7 bases and J gave up 4 bases; unmatched junction bases: 15. The CDR3 length is 18 residues. As DNA, the CDR3 is TGTGCCAGCATCCTTGGACTAGCGGGGATCCCTAGAGCAGATACGCAGTATTTT. Amino acid sequence: CASILGLAGIPRADTQYF.